This TCR beta chain was obtained from a study of T-cell memory formation after mild COVID-19. The overall study: Clustering of TCRs was largely donor specific.

There are a few counts of this clonotype. Its target is unknown. The CDR3 extends over 15 amino acids. Trimming left V 0 bases short and J 8 bases short, with 17 bases between. Per the germline V gene, CDR1 is SGHRS and CDR2 is YFSETQ. TCRdb used MiXCR to reprocess the 5' RACE reads, holding one entry per CDR3 protein. This sample carries hundreds of thousands of distinct CDR3 sequences, around 8% of them seen once, and the ten largest clones take 22%. Points from the study as a whole: Pre-infection memory contained some responding clones, which suggested that cross-reactive memory had joined. Clonal second-wave expansions that peaked on day 37 had unconfirmed SARS-CoV-2 specificity.

The chain joins TRBV5-1 to TRBJ1-2; D unresolved. Sequencing input: PBMCs or a T cell subset sorted from them (not recorded which). This TCR came from a man aged 18 to 29 who had mild COVID-19 (a few samples of this study predate the infection). Cell type and time point are not known. The CDR3 spells CASSLEALGSRGYTF. Here the CDR3 DNA reads TGCGCCAGCAGCTTGGAGGCCCTGGGGTCCAGAGGCTACACCTTC.